Described below is a single TCR beta chain sequence and its context. DNA loading was fixed at 350 ng for all bulk PBMC samples. Some clones are missing from TCRdb's copy, which holds only in-frame ones; the method was immunoSEQ multiplex PCR. Among about 11,000 clones listed, 88% were seen once. V lost 5 bases to trimming and J lost 0 bases, with 19 bases between them. This CDR3 has 18 residues. Germline loops: CDR1 SGHVS, CDR2 FQNEAQ. The data derive from a study of blood T cell dynamics during melanoma immunotherapy. Time point defined: week 3, after first cycle of checkpoint inhibitor. Blood was drawn before treatment and at week 3 after checkpoint blockade.

The chain has TRBV7-8 and TRBJ2-2; a possible D gene is TRBD1 (6 bases). Sequences were derived from blood, sampled from a patient treated with checkpoint blockade. This clonotype was obtained from a human donor with melanoma. The CDR3 loop reads CASSPRDIRPPNTGELFF. The DNA for the CDR3 is TGTGCCAGCAGCCCCAGGGACATCCGACCGCCGAACACCGGGGAGCTGTTTTTT. Drawing the rest from reference TRBV7-8 and TRBJ2-2, the complete variable domain is GAGVSQSPRYKVAKRGQDVALRCDPISGHVSLFWYQQALGQGPEFLTYFQNEAQLDKSGLPSDRFFAERPEGSVSTLKIQRTQQEDSAVYLCASSPRDIRPPNTGELFFGEGSRLTVL.